One and the same sample provided the 6 T cell receptor beta chains below, sequenced in a study of CD8 T cells in Susac syndrome. When the RNA was reverse transcribed, random hexamers were used with an input of about 0.5 to 1 ug. TCRdb used MiXCR to reprocess the immunoSEQ multiplex PCR reads, holding one entry per CDR3 protein. The sample lists 150,000 or so distinct CDR3 sequences; more than 85% were seen once. Sequencing input: CD4+ T cells from PBMCs. The receptors shown here come from a human donor with Susac syndrome.

V gene TRBV15 combines with J gene TRBJ2-3; possibly TRBD1 or TRBD2 for D (5 bases each). CDR1 and CDR2 (germline): LNHNV, YYDKDF (reference sequence). CDR3 length: 12 amino acids. The germline V and J ends were trimmed by 0 bases and 9 bases, with 7 bases remaining between them. CDR3 loop: CATSRDGGTQYF. CDR3 nucleotide sequence: TGTGCCACCAGCAGAGATGGGGGAACGCAGTATTTT. The entire variable domain, with the rest obtained from reference TRBV15 and TRBJ2-3, is as follows: DAMVIQNPRYQVTQFGKPVTLSCSQTLNHNVMYWYQQKSSQAPKLLFHYYDKDFNNEADTPDNFQSRRPNTSFCFLDIRSPGLGDTAMYLCATSRDGGTQYFGPGTRLTVL.

CDR3 protein: CASSQIHPGTRSEQYF. The CDR3 nucleotides are TGTGCCAGCAGCCAAATACATCCCGGGACTAGGTCCGAGCAGTACTTC. The chain recombines TRBV3-1 with TRBJ2-7, with 8 bases aligning to TRBD2. Germline V CDR1 and CDR2: LGHDT, YNNKEL (reference sequence). The trim removed 2 bases at V and 6 bases at J, leaving 12 bases unmatched. The CDR3 is made up of 16 amino acids.

This rearrangement joins TRBV30 to TRBJ2-3, with 8 bases lining up with TRBD2. Trimming cost V 4 bases and J 4 bases; bases outside gene matches: 10. CDR1 GTSNPN and CDR2 SVGIG come from the germline V gene (reference sequence). This CDR3 spans 15 amino acids. CDR3 residues: CAWNSPAGVSDTQYF. The CDR3 DNA sequence: TGTGCCTGGAATTCTCCAGCGGGAGTCTCAGATACGCAGTATTTT.

The chain couples TRBV10-3 to TRBJ2-1; D possibly corresponds to TRBD2 (6 bases). The CDR3 consists of 15 residues. Germline CDR1 is ENHRY and CDR2 is SYGVKD. Trimming removed 3 bases from V and 1 base from J, with 10 bases in between. The CDR3 DNA is TGTGCCATCAGTGATGGGACTGTATCCTACAATGAGCAGTTCTTC. Encoded protein: CAISDGTVSYNEQFF.

The genes are TRBV7-3 and TRBJ2-7; D gene uncertain. The CDR3 has 14 amino acids. The V end lost 5 bases, the J end lost 2 bases, and 13 bases lay between the germline ends. Germline loops: CDR1 SGHTA, CDR2 FQGTGA. Written as DNA, the CDR3 is TGTGCCAGCAGCCAAAGCTCCGGACCCTACGAGCAGTACTTC. As protein: CASSQSSGPYEQYF.

The chain is built from TRBV4-1 and TRBJ2-1; D possibly corresponds to TRBD2 (5 bases). Germline assignment: CDR1 MGHRA and CDR2 YSYEKL. The germline V and J ends were trimmed by 8 bases and 3 bases, with 14 bases remaining between them. This CDR3 contains 14 residues. For the CDR3, the DNA is TGCGCCAGCCGAGGGTGGGTGGGCTACAATGAGCAGTTCTTC. Protein product: CASRGWVGYNEQFF.